This T cell receptor beta chain was identified during a study of blood T cell repertoires in COVID-19. Study as a whole: Acute-phase and convalescent COVID-19 samples originated in the United States, Italy and Spain.

This clone was detected only once. Original processing notes: The authors estimated nucleated cell counts from reference gene primer amplification. TCRdb's copy holds only in-frame clones and misses some; the assay was immunoSEQ multiplex PCR. V and J calls plus clone size are reproduced from that table; the DNA served to infer D and trimming. The sample holds roughly 180,000 clones, over 80% seen once. Germline values: CDR1 SGDLS, CDR2 YYNGEE. With 4 bases clipped from V and 3 bases from J, the junction kept 1 base outside the gene matches. This CDR3 spans 13 amino acids. Each participant's cohort was designated according to participant-reported clinical history. Donors in Cohort 3 who had recovered were those with two negative PCRs, healthcare professional clearance, or resolution of their symptoms.

The source is a woman aged 60 to 75 who had recovered from COVID-19. The chain couples TRBV9 to TRBJ1-2; 9 bases map to TRBD1. The material sequenced was PBMCs or T cells enriched from blood (not recorded which). CDR3 nucleotide sequence: TGTGCCAGCAGCCGGACAGGGGACTATGGCTACACCTTC. It encodes CASSRTGDYGYTF.